This T cell receptor beta chain emerged from a study of T cells in Graves' hyperthyroidism and ophthalmopathy. As for the study in general: Sampling of peripheral blood happened at initial diagnosis, prior to any treatment.

Amplified regions were TCR beta CDR3 sequences from RNA transcripts. A first-round RT-PCR of the TCR CDR3 used the HTBI primer set. TCRdb independently ran MiXCR on the multiplex PCR reads; one entry per CDR3 protein. The table has about 250,000 distinct CDR3 sequences, 20% to 25% seen once; the top ten hold approximately 60%. The study included ophthalmopathy patients with Clinical Activity Score at least 3, NOSPECS grade at least 4 and duration under 3 months. Based on clinical symptoms, serum thyroxine and TRAb, thyroid ultrasound and orbital computed tomography, diagnoses were reached. This clonotype turned up a few times. The target antigen is unknown. Study-wide results and caveats: In blood, most of the thyroid clonotypes expanded above 0.001 were also present.

The sequencing sample was made of blood. The sequence was obtained from a man aged 25-40 years with Graves' ophthalmopathy.

The CDR3 loop reads CASLVAGDNEQFF. CDR3 sequence (DNA): TGTGCCAGCTTGGTAGCGGGAGACAATGAGCAGTTCTTC. The gene calls are TRBV12-3 or TRBV12-4 and TRBJ2-1; TRBD2 agrees at 9 bases. Trimming removed 8 bases from V and 5 bases from J; junction bases left unmatched: 4. CDR3 size: 13 residues.